This T cell receptor beta chain was documented in a study of CD8 T cells in Susac syndrome (dated by TCRdb to between 2017 and 2020). Context from the whole study: Among the sequenced Susac syndrome patients, over five had clinically active disease and eight were in clinical remission. At blood withdrawal, Susac syndrome patients were therapy-naive, treated with corticosteroids (with IVIg additionally given to some), or treated with IVIg alone. Repertoire sequencing was used to test whether CD8+ T cell activation and differentiation in Susac syndrome was antigen driven. The paper as a whole reports these results and caveats: In patients with Susac syndrome, the CD4+ T cell repertoire showed no detectable clonal expansion. The number of individuals in the TCR sequencing and HLA analysis was acknowledged as relatively small.

Regarding this clonotype: What antigen it recognizes has not been identified. No quality values exist for individual bases; no much larger clone is one base distant.

Between the V and J ends, shortened by 5 bases and 6 bases respectively, the junction contains 13 bases. As encoded in the germline V gene (reference sequence), CDR1 is SEHNR while CDR2 is FQNEAQ. The CDR3 goes from the cysteine to the phenylalanine over 13 residues. CDR3 DNA is the only sequence kept; it has 39 bases, read in frame from the first base. Peripheral blood CD8+ and CD4+ T cells from healthy donors, Susac syndrome patients and multiple sclerosis patients were profiled by high-throughput TCR beta sequencing. The Susac syndrome patients fulfilled recently defined diagnostic criteria for either definite or probable disease. Bulk CD8+ and CD4+ T cells were purified by magnetic negative isolation, while CD8+ TEMRA cells were enriched using FACS. Blood was collected in EDTA tubes and processed within 24 hours, with PBMCs isolated through density gradient centrifugation. PBMCs destined for TCR sequencing were cryopreserved in liquid nitrogen and later thawed in a 37 °C water bath. A purity of at least 90% was achieved for sorted or isolated CD4+, CD8+ and CD8+ TEMRA cells.

RNA was extracted with the RNeasy kit and about 0.45 to 1 ug was reverse transcribed using random hexamers. The immunoSEQ multiplex PCR assay, which covers 54 Vbeta and 13 Jbeta segments, was used to amplify TCR beta CDR3 regions. PCR amplification bias was corrected using a synthetic template baseline for primer optimization and computational correction. Per the original workflow: Reads were annotated to V, D and J genes per IMGT and analyzed with immunoSEQ Analyzer, keeping only productive sequences. To calculate clonality, Shannon entropy was normalized by log2 of the number of productive unique sequences and then subtracted from one. Public and private clones were assessed among the 100 most prevalent clones of each patient and control. Susac-specific clones were defined as absent from healthy and MS cohorts, 850 to 1,300 published viral clones and other ImmuneACCESS disease sequences. TCRdb cleaned the public reads at Q25 with fastp, built clones with MiXCR and kept in-frame beta chains. One record per CDR3 amino acid sequence lists the most common genes and DNA. These V and J calls originate from TCRdb's pipeline instead of the authors' own analysis. The sample table holds about 180,000 distinct CDR3 sequences, of which 85% to 95% were seen once. The top ten hold 0.099% of the sample.

Sequencing was carried out using CD4+ T cells from PBMCs. The chain employs TRBV7-9 and TRBJ1-2, with the identity of the D gene unclear. The receptor was derived from a human donor with Susac syndrome. The base sequence is TGTGCCAGCAGCCCCCAAGGTTTTGATGGCTACACCTTC. This encodes CASSPQGFDGYTF.